This is a list of T cell receptor beta chains from one sample in a study of Tregs in tolerant kidney transplant recipients. TCRdb keeps only in-frame clones here, not all; method: immunoSEQ multiplex PCR. The sample holds about 21,000 clones, 81% seen once. The sequenced sample was CD8+ T cells from blood (PBMCs), obtained 6 months after the transplant. The receptors shown here come from a human patient who received a combined kidney and bone marrow transplant. The graft donor may have given rise to some T cells. Each CDR3 is given with its conserved first and last residue. D genes are given only for firm matches.

length	D	V	CDR3
15	NA	TRBV13	CASSSQLLAKNIQYF
15	TRBD2	TRBV9	CASSLGTSGTYEQYF
14	NA	TRBV5-4	CASSLAIEAGELFF
14	NA	TRBV4-1	CASSQDQGTYEQYF
15	NA	TRBV2	CASSDAVGGTDTQYF
14	TRBD1	TRBV6-5	CASSSGTGNQPQHF
15	TRBD2	TRBV5-6	CASSLSGGIAYEQYF
16	TRBD2	TRBV27	CASSLLPGLAGDEQHF
14	NA	TRBV6-4	CASRGGADTGELFF
17	NA	TRBV11-2	CASSPGRMGLGANVLTF
15	NA	TRBV7-3	CASSSFSGGAYGYTF
14	NA	TRBV30	CAWSSRDIQETQYF
14	TRBD1	TRBV6-5	CASSEDRVLQPQHF
16	NA	TRBV11-2	CASSPDSFAYNYGYTF
15	TRBD1	TRBV5-6	CASSQGVSSYNEQFF
16	TRBD1	TRBV15	CATSRGGTGPYNEQFF
15	TRBD2	TRBV11-2	CASSRGLAASYEQYF
14	TRBD1	TRBV7-9	CASSLIRQGLGYTF
15	NA	TRBV19	CASSLTPGTNEKLFF
14	TRBD2	TRBV6-1	CASSGLAGADTQYF
14	TRBD2	TRBV7-9	CASSYSGNNYEQYF
12	NA	TRBV5-4	CASRNENQPQHF
15	TRBD1	TRBV4-3	CASSQATRGTDTQYF
18	TRBD1	TRBV29-1	CSVMGLQGVRGINTEAFF
16	NA	TRBV16	CASSRLESSGTYEQYF
15	TRBD2	TRBV19	CASNPSGASSYEQYF
13	NA	TRBV11-3	CASSIGGIAEAFF
17	TRBD2	TRBV11-2	CASSFGSLAGVFYEQYF
14	NA	TRBV9	CASSVGSGARPQHF
15	NA	TRBV6-1	CASSEAGGYGETQYF
13	NA	TRBV27	CASSPLNTGELFF
16	TRBD2	TRBV28	CASSLLWGGVQETQYF
14	NA	TRBV13	CASSSGVGNTEAFF
14	NA	TRBV7-3	CASSPFGGSYEQYF
13	NA	TRBV6-1	CASSEAGDQPQHF
17	TRBD2	TRBV11-2	CASSLEPGLATSYEQYF
13	NA	TRBV27	CASSYGPSGEQFF
13	NA	TRBV7-2	CASNLIWTGELFF
15	NA	TRBV13	CASSLDTPGDSGYTF
16	TRBD2	TRBV4-1	CASSHLGRGVNNEQFF
15	TRBD1	TRBV2	CATQSPDRGTDEQYF
14	TRBD1	TRBV28	CASEWGQNYQPQHF
15	NA	TRBV7-8	CASSLDPGDYNEQFF
15	TRBD2	TRBV13	CASSARLAGGYEQYF
16	NA	TRBV7-9	CASSLKPGQRTDTQYF
14	NA	TRBV4-1	CASSQLEGSRGYTF
13	TRBD1	TRBV2	CASSVGTGYEQFF
17	TRBD1	TRBV7-6	CASSSQPTTGPNYGYTF
17	NA	TRBV30	CACLALGEGSSGNTIYF